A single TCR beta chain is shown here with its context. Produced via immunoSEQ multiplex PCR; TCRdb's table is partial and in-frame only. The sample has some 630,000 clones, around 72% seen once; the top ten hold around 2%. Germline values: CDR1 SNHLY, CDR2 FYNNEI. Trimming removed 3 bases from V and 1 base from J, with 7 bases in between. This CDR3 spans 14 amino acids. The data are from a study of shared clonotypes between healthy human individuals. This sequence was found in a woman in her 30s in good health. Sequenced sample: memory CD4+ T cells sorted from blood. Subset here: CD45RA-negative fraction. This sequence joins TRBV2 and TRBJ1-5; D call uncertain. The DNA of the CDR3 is TGTGCCAGCAGTGACAGGAGAAGCAATCAGCCCCAGCATTTT. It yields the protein CASSDRRSNQPQHF.